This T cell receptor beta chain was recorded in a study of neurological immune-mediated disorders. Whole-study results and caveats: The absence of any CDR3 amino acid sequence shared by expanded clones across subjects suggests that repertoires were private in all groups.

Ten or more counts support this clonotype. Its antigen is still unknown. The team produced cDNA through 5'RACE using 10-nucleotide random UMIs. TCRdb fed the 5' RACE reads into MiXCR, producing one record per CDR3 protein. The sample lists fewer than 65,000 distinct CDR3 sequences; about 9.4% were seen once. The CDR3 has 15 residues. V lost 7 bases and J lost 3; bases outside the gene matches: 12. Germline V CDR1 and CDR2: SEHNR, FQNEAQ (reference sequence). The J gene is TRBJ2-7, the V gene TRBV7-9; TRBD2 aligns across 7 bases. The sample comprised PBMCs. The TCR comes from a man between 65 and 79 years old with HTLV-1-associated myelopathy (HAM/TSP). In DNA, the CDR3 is TGTGCCAGCACCCTAGAGGGCGGGAGAGGCTACGAGCAGTACTTC. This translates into CASTLEGGRGYEQYF.